Below are 14 T cell receptor beta chains sequenced from a single sample in a study of cytomegalovirus exposure and HLA in healthy donors (dated by TCRdb to between 2016 and 2019). The method behind the library was the immunoSEQ multiplex PCR assay. TCRdb mirrors the immuneACCESS table, restricted to in-frame sequences. Some clones are absent from its copies; in checked studies, under half trace to an unresolved V gene, and the reason for the others is unknown. The table for this sample lists around 240,000 clones; almost 90% of them were counted only once. The ten top clones hold more than 0.35% of the sample. The specimen sequenced was PBMCs. Receptor source: a woman between 18 and 29 years old in good health and CMV-seronegative.

V usage is TRBV18 and J usage is TRBJ2-7; 8 bases align to TRBD2. The trim removed 3 bases at V and 2 bases at J, leaving 6 bases unmatched. This CDR3 is 15 amino acids long. Germline V gene data show CDR1 as KGHSH and CDR2 as LQKENI. CDR3 residues: CASSPARGGAYEQYV. CDR3 nucleotides: TGTGCCAGCTCACCTGCCCGGGGGGGTGCCTACGAGCAGTACGTC.

In this sample, this clone turned up a few times. The CDR3, as DNA: TGTGCCAGCAGCTTACCAGGGGATCAGCCCCAGCATTTT. This encodes CASSLPGDQPQHF. This chain links TRBV7-2 with TRBJ1-5; the D gene is possibly TRBD1 (6 bases). Deletions cut 2 bases from V and 5 bases from J, with 7 bases between. The CDR3 is 13 residues long. CDR1 is SGHTA and CDR2 is FQGNSA in the germline V gene. Looking up the rest from reference TRBV7-2 and TRBJ1-5 gives the full variable domain: GAGVSQSPSNKVTEKGKDVELRCDPISGHTALYWYRQSLGQGLEFLIYFQGNSAPDKSGLPSDRFSAERTGGSVSTLTIQRTQQEDSAVYLCASSLPGDQPQHFGDGTRLSIL.

This chain uses TRBV10-3 with TRBJ1-2; TRBD1 might be the D (6 bases). CDR1 is ENHRY and CDR2 is SYGVKD in the germline V gene. The length of the CDR3 is 14 residues. Trimming left V 0 bases short and J 8 bases short, with 13 bases between. In DNA, the CDR3 is TGTGCCATCAGTGAGTCCATATACAGGGAGGGCTACACCTTC. It yields the protein CAISESIYREGYTF.

This clone was found a few times. This chain uses TRBV6-1 with TRBJ1-5, with TRBD1 as a possible D gene (6 bases). Trimming stripped 1 base from V and 8 bases from J, with 12 bases between. The CDR3 consists of 14 residues. Germline V lookup: CDR1 MNHNS, CDR2 SASEGT. CDR3 sequence (DNA): TGTGCCAGCAGTGAAGGCACAGGGAACGAGCCCCAGCATTTT. The encoded protein is CASSEGTGNEPQHF.

The chain recombines TRBV6-1 with TRBJ1-4; 8 positions agree with TRBD1. CDR1 is MNHNS and CDR2 is SASEGT in the germline V gene. The CDR3 has 13 residues. The J segment lost 7 bases and the V segment lost 8 bases, leaving 6 bases of the junction unmatched. The CDR3 DNA sequence: TGTGCCAGCGTCAGGGGGCTGAGTGAAAAACTGTTTTTT. Translation: CASVRGLSEKLFF.

The V and J genes are TRBV7-2 and TRBJ1-6, with 7 bases that match TRBD1. The germline CDR1 and CDR2 sequences are SGHTA and FQGNSA. CDR3 length: 14 residues. V shed 5 bases, J shed 10 bases, and the junction held 8 bases outside the gene matches. This CDR3 reads CASSAEQGWSPLHF. The DNA of the CDR3 is TGTGCCAGCAGCGCGGAACAGGGGTGGTCACCCCTCCACTTT. The whole variable domain, remainder taken from reference TRBV7-2 and TRBJ1-6, is GAGVSQSPSNKVTEKGKDVELRCDPISGHTALYWYRQSLGQGLEFLIYFQGNSAPDKSGLPSDRFSAERTGGSVSTLTIQRTQQEDSAVYLCASSAEQGWSPLHFGNGTRLTVT.

V usage is TRBV28 and J usage is TRBJ1-2, with 7 bases lining up with TRBD1. CDR1 and CDR2 (germline): MDHEN, SYDVKM. The CDR3 loop spans 13 amino acids. The V and J ends lost 3 bases and 3 bases, in that order; junction bases with no gene match: 1. CDR3 region: CASSLGTDYGYTF. The DNA for the CDR3 is TGTGCCAGCAGTTTGGGGACAGACTATGGCTACACCTTC.

The V call is TRBV4-2, the J call TRBJ2-5; TRBD2 aligns across 10 bases. Per the germline V gene, CDR1 is LGHNA and CDR2 is YNFKEQ. J gave up 0 bases and V 1 base, and 2 bases lay outside the gene matches. The CDR3 is made up of 16 amino acids. The CDR3 loop reads CASSQGTSGNQETQYF. CDR3 DNA sequence: TGTGCCAGCAGCCAAGGGACTAGCGGAAACCAAGAGACCCAGTACTTC.

This rearrangement joins TRBV18 to TRBJ1-1; D gene unclear. Between the trimmed V and J ends, which lost 0 bases and 2 bases, there was a span of 7 bases. In germline, CDR1 is KGHSH, CDR2 LQKENI. The CDR3 runs to 14 residues. Here the CDR3 reads CASSPPAGNTEAFF. CDR3 nucleotides: TGTGCCAGCTCACCACCCGCGGGTAACACTGAAGCTTTCTTT.

The chain recombines TRBV19 with TRBJ1-1; a possible D gene is TRBD1 (6 bases). Germline CDR1 is LNHDA and CDR2 is SQIVND (reference sequence). This CDR3 region has 15 residues. The germline V and J ends were trimmed by 5 bases and 4 bases, with 17 bases remaining between them. CDR3 residues: CASSSKTGTFTEAFF. CDR3 nucleotide sequence: TGTGCCAGTAGTTCGAAAACAGGGACGTTCACTGAAGCTTTCTTT.

A word on this clone: The identical CDR3 is also encoded by other nucleotide sequences in the sample. The V call is TRBV6-5, the J call TRBJ1-4, with TRBD1 matching 7 bases. CDR1 is MNHEY and CDR2 is SVGAGI in the germline V gene. The junction had 6 bases not matched to a gene; V was cut back by 6 bases and J by 5 bases. This CDR3 has 14 amino acids. The CDR3, as DNA: TGTGCCAGCAGCGGTGGGACAGCAAATGAAAAACTGTTTTTT. This sequence encodes CASSGGTANEKLFF.

The genes are TRBV5-1 and TRBJ2-2, with D possibly being TRBD2 (5 bases). The V gene's germline CDR1 is SGHRS and CDR2 YFSETQ. Between the trimmed V and J ends, which lost 4 bases and 7 bases, there was a span of 11 bases. The CDR3 is 13 amino acids. The CDR3 spells CASSAPSSGELFF. In DNA, the CDR3 is TGCGCCAGCAGCGCCCCTAGCAGCGGGGAGCTGTTTTTT.

The gene calls are TRBV5-1 and TRBJ2-3, with 8 positions matching TRBD2. The CDR3 sequence is 20 residues long. With 4 bases clipped from V and 3 bases from J, the junction kept 22 bases outside the gene matches. Germline CDR1 reads SGHRS; CDR2 reads YFSETQ. CDR3 nucleotides: TGCGCCAGCAGCCTGGGTAGGTCGACGGGGGGGCCATTCCATACAGATACGCAGTATTTT. Translation: CASSLGRSTGGPFHTDTQYF.

The V and J genes are TRBV2 and TRBJ2-5; TRBD1 aligns across 8 bases. J was trimmed by 1 base and V by 6 bases; bases with no gene match: 7. The CDR3 runs 15 residues. CDR1 SNHLY and CDR2 FYNNEI come from the germline V gene. The DNA for the CDR3 is TGTGCCAGCAGGGTCACCAGGGGGCCCCAAGAGACCCAGTACTTC. Protein sequence: CASRVTRGPQETQYF. Based on the CDR3 plus reference TRBV2 and TRBJ2-5, the full variable domain is EPEVTQTPSHQVTQMGQEVILRCVPISNHLYFYWYRQILGQKVEFLVSFYNNEISEKSEIFDDQFSVERPDGSNFTLKIRSTKLEDSAMYFCASRVTRGPQETQYFGPGTRLLVL.